This T cell receptor beta chain was retrieved from a study of T cells in Graves' hyperthyroidism and ophthalmopathy. Study conclusions and caveats: A model built on 13 V-J features separated ophthalmopathy from stable hyperthyroidism. Among thyroid clonotypes expanded above 0.001, most also appeared in blood.

RNA transcripts provided the source from which TCR beta CDR3 regions were amplified. HTBI primers were the set used in a first-round RT-PCR of the TCR CDR3. TCRdb redid the calling of the multiplex PCR reads with MiXCR, one entry per CDR3 protein. The table shows hundreds of thousands of distinct CDR3 sequences, with roughly 15% occurring only once. The diagnostic basis comprised clinical symptoms, serum thyroxine and TRAb, thyroid ultrasound and orbital computed tomography. Fresh peripheral blood, approximately 10 ml, yielded the PBMCs. This clonotype was counted at least ten times. What it binds is not known. V was cut by 2 bases and J by 3 bases, with 8 bases left in between. CDR1 and CDR2 from the germline V gene are SGHTA and FQGNSA. The CDR3 has 13 amino acids.

This TCR was recovered from a woman younger than 35 with Graves' ophthalmopathy. Sequencing input: blood. The chain carries TRBV7-2 and TRBJ2-7; D is perhaps TRBD1 (5 bases). The CDR3 DNA follows: TGTGCCAGCAGCTTAAGGGGAAGCTACGAGCAGTACTTC. As protein: CASSLRGSYEQYF. Based on the CDR3 plus reference TRBV7-2 and TRBJ2-7, the full variable domain is GAGVSQSPSNKVTEKGKDVELRCDPISGHTALYWYRQSLGQGLEFLIYFQGNSAPDKSGLPSDRFSAERTGGSVSTLTIQRTQQEDSAVYLCASSLRGSYEQYFGPGTRLTVT.